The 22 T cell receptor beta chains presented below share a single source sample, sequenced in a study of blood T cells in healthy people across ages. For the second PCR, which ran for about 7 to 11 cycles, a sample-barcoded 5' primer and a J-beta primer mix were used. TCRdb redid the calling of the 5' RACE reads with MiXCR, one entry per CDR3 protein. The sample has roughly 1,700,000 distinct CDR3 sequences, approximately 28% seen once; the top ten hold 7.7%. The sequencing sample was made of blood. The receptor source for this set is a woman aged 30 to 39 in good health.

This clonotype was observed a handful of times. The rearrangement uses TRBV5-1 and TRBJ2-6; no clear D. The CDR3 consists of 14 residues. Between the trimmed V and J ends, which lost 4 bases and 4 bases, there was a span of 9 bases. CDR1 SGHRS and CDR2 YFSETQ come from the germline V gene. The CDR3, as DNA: TGCGCCAGCAGCCGTTCGGTCGGGGCCAACGTCCTGACTTTC. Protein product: CASSRSVGANVLTF.

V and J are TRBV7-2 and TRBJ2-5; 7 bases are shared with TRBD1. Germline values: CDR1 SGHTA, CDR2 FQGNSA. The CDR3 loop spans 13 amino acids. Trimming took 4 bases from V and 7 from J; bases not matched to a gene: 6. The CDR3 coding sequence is TGTGCCAGCAGCTCCAGGGGGACCGGGACCCAGTACTTC. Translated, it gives CASSSRGTGTQYF.

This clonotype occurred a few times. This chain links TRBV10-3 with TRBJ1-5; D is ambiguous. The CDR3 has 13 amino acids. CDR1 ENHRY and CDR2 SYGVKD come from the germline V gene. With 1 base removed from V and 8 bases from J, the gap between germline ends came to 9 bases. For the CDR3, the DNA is TGTGCCATCAGTGAGTACGAGTTGGAGCCCCAGCATTTT. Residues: CAISEYELEPQHF.

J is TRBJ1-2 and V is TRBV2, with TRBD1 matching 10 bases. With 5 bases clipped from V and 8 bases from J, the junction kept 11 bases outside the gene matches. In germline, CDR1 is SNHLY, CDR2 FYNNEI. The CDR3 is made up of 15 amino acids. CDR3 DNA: TGTGCCAGCAGTCTCCGGGACAGGGGAGAAGAAGGCTACACCTTC. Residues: CASSLRDRGEEGYTF.

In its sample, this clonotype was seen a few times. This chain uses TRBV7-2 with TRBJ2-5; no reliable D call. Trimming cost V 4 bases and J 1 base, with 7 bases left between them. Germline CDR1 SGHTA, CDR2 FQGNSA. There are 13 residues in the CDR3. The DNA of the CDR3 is TGTGCCAGCAGCTATGATGCCCAAGAGACCCAGTACTTC. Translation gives CASSYDAQETQYF.

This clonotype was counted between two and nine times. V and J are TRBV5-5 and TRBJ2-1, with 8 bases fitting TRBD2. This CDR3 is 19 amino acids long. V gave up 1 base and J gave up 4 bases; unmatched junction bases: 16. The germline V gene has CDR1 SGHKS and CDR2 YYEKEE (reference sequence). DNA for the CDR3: TGTGCCAGCAGCTTGTCAGTAGCGGGAACTGTATCTCAATACAATGAGCAGTTCTTC. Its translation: CASSLSVAGTVSQYNEQFF.

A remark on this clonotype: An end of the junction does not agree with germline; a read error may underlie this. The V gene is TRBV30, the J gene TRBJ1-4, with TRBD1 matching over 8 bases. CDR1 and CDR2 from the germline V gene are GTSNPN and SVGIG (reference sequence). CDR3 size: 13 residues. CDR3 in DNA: TGTGCCTGGAGGACAGGGGTTATTGAAAAACGGTTTTTT. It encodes CAWRTGVIEKRFF.

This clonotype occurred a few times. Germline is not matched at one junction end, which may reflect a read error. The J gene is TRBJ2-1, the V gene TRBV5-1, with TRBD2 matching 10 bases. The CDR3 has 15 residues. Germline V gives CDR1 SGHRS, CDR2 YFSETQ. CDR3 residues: CASSPSGSRANERFF. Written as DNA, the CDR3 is TGCGCCAGCAGCCCTAGCGGGAGTCGGGCCAATGAGCGGTTCTTC.

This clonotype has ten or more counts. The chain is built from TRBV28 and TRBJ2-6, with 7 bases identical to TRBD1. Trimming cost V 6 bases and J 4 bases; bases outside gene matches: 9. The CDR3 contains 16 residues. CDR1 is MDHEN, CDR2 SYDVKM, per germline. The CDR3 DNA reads TGTGCCAGCAGACCCTACAGGGGCTCAGGGGCCAACGTCCTGACTTTC. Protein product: CASRPYRGSGANVLTF.

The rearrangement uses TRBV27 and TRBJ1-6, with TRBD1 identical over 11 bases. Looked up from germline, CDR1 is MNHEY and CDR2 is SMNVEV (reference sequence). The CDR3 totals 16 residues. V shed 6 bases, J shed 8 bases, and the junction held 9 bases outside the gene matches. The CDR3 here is CASSLGTGGRDSPLHF. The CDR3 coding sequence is TGTGCCAGCAGCCTGGGGACAGGGGGACGTGATTCACCCCTCCACTTT.

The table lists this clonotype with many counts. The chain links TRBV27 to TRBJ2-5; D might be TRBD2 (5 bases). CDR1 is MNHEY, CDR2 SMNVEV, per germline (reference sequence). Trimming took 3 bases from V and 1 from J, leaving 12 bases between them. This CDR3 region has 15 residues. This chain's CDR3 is CASSFNPGSQETQYF. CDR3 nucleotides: TGTGCCAGCAGTTTTAATCCGGGATCCCAAGAGACCCAGTACTTC.

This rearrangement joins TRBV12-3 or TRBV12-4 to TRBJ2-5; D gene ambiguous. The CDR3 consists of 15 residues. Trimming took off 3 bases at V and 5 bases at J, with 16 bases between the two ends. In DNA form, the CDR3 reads TGTGCCAGCAGTTTGGCTGTTTCCGGTGGGGAGACCCAGTACTTC. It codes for CASSLAVSGGETQYF.

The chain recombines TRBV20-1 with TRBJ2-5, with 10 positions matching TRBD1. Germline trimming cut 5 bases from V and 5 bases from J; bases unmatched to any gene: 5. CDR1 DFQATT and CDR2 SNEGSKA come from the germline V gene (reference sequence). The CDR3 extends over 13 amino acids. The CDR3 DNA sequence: TGCAGTGCTTTAGACAGGGGGCATGAGACCCAGTACTTC. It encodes CSALDRGHETQYF.

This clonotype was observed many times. The CDR3 spells CASRAGASYNEQFF. The DNA of the CDR3 is TGTGCCAGCAGAGCGGGAGCCTCCTACAATGAGCAGTTCTTC. The genes are TRBV6-2 or TRBV6-3 and TRBJ2-1; 8 nucleotides match TRBD2. This CDR3 is 14 amino acids long. Germline assignment: CDR1 MNHEY and CDR2 SVGEGT. Trimming removed 6 bases from V and 0 bases from J; junction bases left unmatched: 1.

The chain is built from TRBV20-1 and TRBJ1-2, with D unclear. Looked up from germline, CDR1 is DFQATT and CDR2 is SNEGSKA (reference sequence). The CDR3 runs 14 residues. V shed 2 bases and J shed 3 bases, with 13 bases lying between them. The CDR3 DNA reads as TGCAGTGCTAGACCACAAGGGCCCCACTATGGCTACACCTTC. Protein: CSARPQGPHYGYTF.

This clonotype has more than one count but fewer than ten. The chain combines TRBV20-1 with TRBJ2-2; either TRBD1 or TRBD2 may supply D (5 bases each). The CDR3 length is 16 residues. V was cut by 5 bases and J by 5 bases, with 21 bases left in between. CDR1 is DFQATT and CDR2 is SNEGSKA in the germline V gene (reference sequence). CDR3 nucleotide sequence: TGCAGTGCTCCCGAGGGACCCCTCAGAGGGACCGGGGAGCTGTTTTTT. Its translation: CSAPEGPLRGTGELFF.

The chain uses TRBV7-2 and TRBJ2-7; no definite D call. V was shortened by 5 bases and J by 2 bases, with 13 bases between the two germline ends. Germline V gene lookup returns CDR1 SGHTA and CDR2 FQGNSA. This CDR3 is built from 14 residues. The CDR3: CASSQFPIPYEQYF. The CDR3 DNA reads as TGTGCCAGCAGCCAATTTCCGATCCCCTACGAGCAGTACTTC.

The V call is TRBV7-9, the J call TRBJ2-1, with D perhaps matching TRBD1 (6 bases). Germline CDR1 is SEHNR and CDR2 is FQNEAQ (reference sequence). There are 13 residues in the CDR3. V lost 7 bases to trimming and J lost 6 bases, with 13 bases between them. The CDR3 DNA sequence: TGTGCCAGCACCCTCGCCAGGGGCAATGAGCAGTTCTTC. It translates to CASTLARGNEQFF. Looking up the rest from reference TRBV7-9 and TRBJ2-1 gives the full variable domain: DTGVSQNPRHKITKRGQNVTFRCDPISEHNRLYWYRQTLGQGPEFLTYFQNEAQLEKSRLLSDRFSAERPKGSFSTLEIQRTEQGDSAMYLCASTLARGNEQFFGPGTRLTVL.

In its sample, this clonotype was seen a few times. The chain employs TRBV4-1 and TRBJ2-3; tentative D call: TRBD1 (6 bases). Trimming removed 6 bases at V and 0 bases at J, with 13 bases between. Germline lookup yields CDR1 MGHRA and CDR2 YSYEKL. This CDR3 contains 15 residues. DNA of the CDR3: TGCGCCAGCAGAATGTCAGGGGCCAGCACAGATACGCAGTATTTT. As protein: CASRMSGASTDTQYF.

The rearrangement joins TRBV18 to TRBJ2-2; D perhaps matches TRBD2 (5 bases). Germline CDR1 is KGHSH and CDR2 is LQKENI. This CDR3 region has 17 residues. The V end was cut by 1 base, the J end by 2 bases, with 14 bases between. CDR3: CASSPRKAGQNTGELFF. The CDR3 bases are TGTGCCAGCTCACCACGAAAGGCGGGCCAAAACACCGGGGAGCTGTTTTTT. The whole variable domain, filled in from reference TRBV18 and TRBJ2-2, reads NAGVMQNPRHLVRRRGQEARLRCSPMKGHSHVYWYRQLPEEGLKFMVYLQKENIIDESGMPKERFSAEFPKEGPSILRIQQVVRGDSAAYFCASSPRKAGQNTGELFFGEGSRLTVL.

CDR3 region: CASATDRDGETQYF. As DNA, the CDR3 is TGTGCCAGCGCCACGGATAGGGACGGCGAGACCCAGTACTTC. This sequence joins TRBV12-3 or TRBV12-4 and TRBJ2-5; D is perhaps TRBD1 or TRBD2 (5 bases each). Trimming took off 8 bases at V and 5 bases at J, with 18 bases between the two ends. This CDR3 is 14 amino acids long.

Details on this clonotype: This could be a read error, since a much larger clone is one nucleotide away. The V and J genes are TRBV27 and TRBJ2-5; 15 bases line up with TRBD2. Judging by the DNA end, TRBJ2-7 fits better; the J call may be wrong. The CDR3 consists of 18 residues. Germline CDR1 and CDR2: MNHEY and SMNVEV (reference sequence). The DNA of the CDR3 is TGTGCCAGCAGAGGGGGACTAGCGGGAGGCAACCGCTCCTACGAGCAGTACTTC. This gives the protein CASRGGLAGGNRSYEQYF.